The rows below give T cell receptor beta chains drawn from one sample of a study of blood T cell repertoires in COVID-19. Sequencing used immunoSEQ multiplex PCR; TCRdb keeps in-frame clones, though not all of them. The profile shows hundreds of thousands of clones, approximately 87% of them singletons. Sequenced sample: peripheral blood. Receptor source: a human donor in a cohort sampled during active COVID-19. The CDR3 runs from the conserved cysteine through the conserved F or W. D genes are given only for firm matches. A row's size may be missing; if present it is once, few, many or a size class.

v_call,clone_size,d_call,j_call,cdr3_length,cdr3_aa,cdr3_nt
TRBV3-1/TRBV3-2,NA,NA,TRBJ1-1,13,CASSQVFNTEAFF,TGTGCCAGCAGCCAAGTATTTAACACTGAAGCTTTCTTT
TRBV5-1,NA,NA,TRBJ2-6,15,CASSSTGHGANVLTF,TGCGCCAGCAGCTCCACAGGGCACGGGGCCAACGTCCTGACTTTC
TRBV3-1/TRBV3-2,NA,TRBD2,TRBJ2-7,11,CASSQSTSVYF,TGTGCCAGCAGCCAGTCCACTAGCGTGTACTTC
TRBV7-5,few,NA,TRBJ2-7,12,CASPLGTYEQYF,TGTGCCAGCCCGCTAGGTACCTACGAGCAGTACTTC
TRBV23-1,NA,TRBD1,TRBJ2-1,19,CASSPPGQGVRGRVNEQFF,TGCGCCAGCAGTCCACCGGGACAGGGCGTAAGGGGGCGGGTCAATGAGCAGTTCTTC
TRBV15,NA,NA,TRBJ2-7,15,CATSREGGINYEQYF,TGTGCCACCAGCAGAGAGGGCGGGATTAACTACGAGCAGTACTTC
TRBV21-1,NA,NA,TRBJ1-1,20,CASSKALFVYRDRKNTEAFF,TGTGCCAGCAGCAAAGCGCTTTTTGTCTACAGGGATCGCAAGAACACTGAAGCTTTCTTT
TRBV15,NA,NA,TRBJ1-2,13,CATSNDPVRGYTF,TGTGCCACCAGCAATGATCCAGTGCGGGGCTACACCTTC
TRBV6-1,NA,NA,TRBJ1-5,19,CASSGKVDRRSYSNQPQHF,TGTGCCAGCAGTGGTAAAGTGGACAGACGATCGTATAGCAATCAGCCCCAGCATTTT
TRBV6-5,NA,NA,TRBJ2-6,15,CASSYLGGGANVLTF,TGTGCCAGCAGTTATCTGGGGGGTGGGGCCAACGTCCTGACTTTC
TRBV28,NA,TRBD2,TRBJ2-2,16,CASSFGSGRAVGELFF,TGTGCCAGCAGTTTTGGTAGCGGGAGGGCCGTCGGGGAGCTGTTTTTT
TRBV2,NA,TRBD2,TRBJ2-7,13,CASSETGGGEQYF,TGTGCCAGCAGTGAAACGGGGGGAGGCGAGCAGTACTTC
TRBV6-5,NA,NA,TRBJ1-1,11,CASRLNTEAFF,TGTGCCAGCAGATTAAACACTGAAGCTTTCTTT
TRBV7-6,NA,TRBD2,TRBJ2-7,15,CASSSEAGGPYEQYF,TGTGCCAGCAGCTCCGAAGCGGGAGGGCCATACGAGCAGTACTTC
TRBV3-1/TRBV3-2,NA,TRBD1,TRBJ1-1,15,CASSQGATGVHEAFF,TGTGCCAGCAGCCAAGGCGCAACAGGGGTCCATGAAGCTTTCTTT
TRBV3-1/TRBV3-2,NA,NA,TRBJ2-1,15,CASSVGGAGYNEQFF,TGTGCCAGCAGCGTCGGCGGAGCTGGTTACAATGAGCAGTTCTTC
TRBV19,NA,NA,TRBJ1-4,12,CATSGLNEKLFF,TGTGCCACTAGCGGACTCAATGAAAAACTGTTTTTT
TRBV3-1/TRBV3-2,NA,TRBD2,TRBJ2-5,15,CASSLFGGGQETQYF,TGTGCCAGCAGCCTCTTCGGCGGGGGACAAGAGACCCAGTACTTC
TRBV6-2/TRBV6-3,NA,TRBD1,TRBJ2-7,14,CASSPGQGRDEQYF,TGTGCCAGCAGTCCCGGACAGGGGCGCGACGAGCAGTACTTC
TRBV11-2,NA,TRBD2,TRBJ2-3,13,CASRPLASDTQYF,TGTGCCAGCAGGCCACTAGCGTCCGATACGCAGTATTTT
TRBV29-1,NA,NA,TRBJ1-1,11,CSAAGNTEAFF,TGCAGCGCCGCAGGGAACACTGAAGCTTTCTTT
TRBV19,NA,TRBD2,TRBJ2-7,15,CASSTILAGVGEQYF,TGTGCCAGTAGCACTATACTAGCGGGAGTAGGTGAGCAGTACTTC
TRBV15,few,TRBD2,TRBJ2-3,15,CATSQRLAAVDTQYF,TGTGCCACCAGCCAAAGACTAGCGGCGGTAGATACGCAGTATTTT
TRBV4-3,NA,NA,TRBJ2-2,17,CASSPRPQGNPAGELFF,TGCGCCAGCAGCCCACGCCCCCAGGGGAACCCCGCCGGGGAGCTGTTTTTT
TRBV7-9,once,TRBD1,TRBJ2-7,14,CASSPGQASYEQYF,TGTGCCAGCAGCCCGGGACAGGCGTCCTACGAGCAGTACTTC
TRBV19,once,TRBD1,TRBJ2-7,16,CASSTKTGTALYEQYF,TGTGCCAGTAGTACAAAAACCGGGACAGCCCTCTACGAGCAGTACTTC
TRBV3-1/TRBV3-2,NA,TRBD1,TRBJ2-1,14,CASRTGSSYNEQFF,TGTGCCAGCAGGACAGGGAGCTCCTACAATGAGCAGTTCTTC
TRBV19,NA,NA,TRBJ1-2,12,CASTLWRGGYTF,TGTGCCAGTACACTCTGGAGGGGCGGCTACACCTTC
TRBV19,NA,TRBD2,TRBJ2-1,15,CASSIVGGAFREQFF,TGTGCCAGTAGTATAGTCGGGGGGGCGTTTCGTGAGCAGTTCTTC
TRBV9,NA,NA,TRBJ1-2,13,CASSVGPVYGYTF,TGTGCCAGCAGCGTGGGGCCAGTCTATGGCTACACCTTC
TRBV3-1/TRBV3-2,NA,NA,TRBJ2-7,13,CASSQVGQAGQYF,TGTGCCAGCAGCCAAGTGGGTCAGGCGGGGCAGTACTTC
TRBV3-1/TRBV3-2,NA,NA,TRBJ1-1,14,CASSQDPQSLGAFF,TGTGCCAGCAGCCAAGACCCTCAGTCCCTCGGGGCTTTCTTT
TRBV4-2,once,TRBD2,TRBJ2-1,17,CASSQDPAGVYYNEQFF,TGTGCCAGCAGCCAAGATCCGGCGGGAGTTTACTACAATGAGCAGTTCTTC
TRBV7-9,NA,TRBD1,TRBJ1-2,17,CASRPGNTGTGFYGYTF,TGTGCCAGCAGACCAGGGAACACCGGGACAGGGTTCTATGGCTACACCTTC
TRBV27,NA,TRBD2,TRBJ2-2,15,CASRGGTFQSGELFF,TGTGCCAGCAGGGGGGGGACCTTTCAATCCGGGGAGCTGTTTTTT
TRBV12-5,NA,NA,TRBJ2-1,14,CASVPAWRGNEQFF,TGTGCTAGTGTCCCGGCGTGGCGGGGCAATGAGCAGTTCTTC
TRBV14,NA,NA,TRBJ1-2,15,CASSPSPEGFYGYTF,TGTGCCAGCAGCCCCTCCCCGGAGGGGTTTTATGGCTACACCTTC
TRBV18,NA,NA,TRBJ1-1,15,CASSPPDGQRTEAFF,TGTGCCAGCTCACCACCGGACGGACAGAGGACTGAAGCTTTCTTT
TRBV4-3,NA,TRBD1,TRBJ2-4,16,CASSQDSAGGGNIQYF,TGCGCCAGCAGCCAAGATAGCGCAGGGGGCGGAAACATTCAGTACTTC
TRBV10-3,NA,TRBD1,TRBJ1-2,14,CAISEEDRGYGYTF,TGTGCCATCAGTGAAGAGGACAGGGGCTATGGCTACACCTTC
TRBV28,NA,TRBD1,TRBJ1-2,15,CASSLFQGVIYGYTF,TGTGCCAGCAGTTTATTCCAGGGGGTTATCTATGGCTACACCTTC
TRBV14,NA,NA,TRBJ1-1,15,CASSPLEGRSTEAFF,TGTGCCAGCAGCCCCTTGGAGGGGAGGAGCACTGAAGCTTTCTTT
TRBV6-4,few,TRBD2,TRBJ2-1,14,CASSDSTSGRGQFF,TGTGCCAGCAGTGACTCGACTAGCGGGAGAGGGCAGTTCTTC
TRBV2,NA,TRBD1,TRBJ1-2,14,CASRRQGANYGYTF,TGTGCCAGCAGGCGACAGGGAGCGAACTATGGCTACACCTTC
TRBV3-1/TRBV3-2,NA,NA,TRBJ2-1,12,CASSQVSNEQFF,TGTGCCAGCAGCCAAGTCTCCAATGAGCAGTTCTTC
TRBV7-8,NA,TRBD1,TRBJ2-2,16,CASSLTGGLNTGELFF,TGTGCCAGCAGCCTGACAGGGGGACTTAACACCGGGGAGCTGTTTTTT
TRBV7-6,NA,NA,TRBJ1-5,15,CASAIGDNSYQPQHF,TGTGCCAGCGCTATCGGGGACAATAGTTACCAGCCCCAGCATTTT